This entry features one T cell receptor beta chain sequence. Per the study methods: Counts of nucleated cells, estimated from reference gene primer amplification, were obtained. The repertoire was sequenced with immunoSEQ multiplex PCR; TCRdb's copy has only in-frame clones and lacks some. Clone size and V and J calls were adopted from that table, with D and trimming inferred from the DNA. This sample has 290,000 or so clones; about 85% occur once, and the top ten carry about 2%. Germline V lookup: CDR1 LGHDT, CDR2 YNNKEL (reference sequence). With 0 bases clipped from V and 2 bases from J, the junction kept 4 bases outside the gene matches. This CDR3 region has 16 residues. The data derive from a study of blood T cell repertoires in COVID-19. Study at large: The United States, Italy and Spain provided the acute and convalescent COVID-19 samples.

The receptor was derived from a man in his late teens or twenties with active or convalescent COVID-19. Source material: peripheral blood. The V gene is TRBV3-1 (or the pseudogene TRBV3-2), the J gene TRBJ2-1; 7 nucleotides match TRBD2. The CDR3 here is CASSQDITSAYNEQFF. The CDR3 nucleotides read TGTGCCAGCAGCCAAGATATAACTAGCGCCTACAATGAGCAGTTCTTC.